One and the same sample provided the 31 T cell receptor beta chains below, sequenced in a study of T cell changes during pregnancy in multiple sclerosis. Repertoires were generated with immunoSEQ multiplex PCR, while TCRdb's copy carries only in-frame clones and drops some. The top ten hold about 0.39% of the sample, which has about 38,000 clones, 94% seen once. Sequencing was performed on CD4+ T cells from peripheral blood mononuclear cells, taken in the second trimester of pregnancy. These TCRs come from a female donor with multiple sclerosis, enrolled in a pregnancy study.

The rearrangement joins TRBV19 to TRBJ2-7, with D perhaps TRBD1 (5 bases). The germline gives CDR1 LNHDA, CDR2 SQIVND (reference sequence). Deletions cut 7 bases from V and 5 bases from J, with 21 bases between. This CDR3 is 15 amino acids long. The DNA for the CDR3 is TGTGCCAGTACCGACCTCCCTGTGGGGCAGAACGAGCAGTACTTC. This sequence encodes CASTDLPVGQNEQYF. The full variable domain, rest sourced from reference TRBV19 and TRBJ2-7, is DGGITQSPKYLFRKEGQNVTLSCEQNLNHDAMYWYRQDPGQGLRLIYYSQIVNDFQKGDIAEGYSVSREKKESFPLTVTSAQKNPTAFYLCASTDLPVGQNEQYFGPGTRLTVT.

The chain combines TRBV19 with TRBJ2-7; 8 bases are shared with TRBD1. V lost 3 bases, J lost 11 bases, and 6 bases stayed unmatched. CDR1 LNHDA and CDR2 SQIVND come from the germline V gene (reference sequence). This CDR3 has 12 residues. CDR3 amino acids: CASSMRQGRKYF. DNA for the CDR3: TGTGCCAGTAGTATGCGACAGGGGAGAAAGTACTTC. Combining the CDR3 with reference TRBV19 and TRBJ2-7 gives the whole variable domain DGGITQSPKYLFRKEGQNVTLSCEQNLNHDAMYWYRQDPGQGLRLIYYSQIVNDFQKGDIAEGYSVSREKKESFPLTVTSAQKNPTAFYLCASSMRQGRKYFGPGTRLTVT.

Here the CDR3 DNA reads TGTGCCAGCAGTTTATCTCGACTAGCGGGAGACAATGAGCAGTTCTTC. Its translation: CASSLSRLAGDNEQFF. This chain links TRBV28 with TRBJ2-1, with 12 bases that match TRBD2. Germline CDR1 and CDR2: MDHEN and SYDVKM. CDR3 length: 16 amino acids. Unmatched junction bases numbered 3, after V lost 1 base and J lost 5 bases.

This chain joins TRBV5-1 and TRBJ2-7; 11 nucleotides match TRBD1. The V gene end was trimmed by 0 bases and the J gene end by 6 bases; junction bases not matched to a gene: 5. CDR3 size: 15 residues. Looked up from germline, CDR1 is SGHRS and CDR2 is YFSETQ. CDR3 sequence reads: CASSLDGTGGIEQYF. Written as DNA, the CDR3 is TGCGCCAGCAGCTTGGACGGGACAGGGGGGATCGAGCAGTACTTC.

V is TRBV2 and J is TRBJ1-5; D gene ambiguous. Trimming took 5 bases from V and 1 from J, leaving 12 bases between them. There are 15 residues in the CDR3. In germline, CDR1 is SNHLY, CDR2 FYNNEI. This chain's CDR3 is CASSSDPTSNQPQHF. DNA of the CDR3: TGTGCCAGCAGTTCCGATCCCACAAGCAATCAGCCCCAGCATTTT. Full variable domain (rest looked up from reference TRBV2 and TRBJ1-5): EPEVTQTPSHQVTQMGQEVILRCVPISNHLYFYWYRQILGQKVEFLVSFYNNEISEKSEIFDDQFSVERPDGSNFTLKIRSTKLEDSAMYFCASSSDPTSNQPQHFGDGTRLSIL.

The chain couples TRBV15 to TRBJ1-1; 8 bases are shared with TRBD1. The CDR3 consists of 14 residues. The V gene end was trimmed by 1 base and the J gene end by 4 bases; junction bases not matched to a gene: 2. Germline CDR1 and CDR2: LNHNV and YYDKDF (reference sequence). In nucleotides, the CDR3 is TGTGCCACCAGCAGAGGAGGACAGGGCACTGAAGCTTTCTTT. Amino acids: CATSRGGQGTEAFF. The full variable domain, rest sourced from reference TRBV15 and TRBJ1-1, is DAMVIQNPRYQVTQFGKPVTLSCSQTLNHNVMYWYQQKSSQAPKLLFHYYDKDFNNEADTPDNFQSRRPNTSFCFLDIRSPGLGDTAMYLCATSRGGQGTEAFFGQGTRLTVV.

The CDR3: CASSLGQGVEQYF. CDR3 in DNA: TGCGCCAGCAGCTTGGGACAGGGTGTCGAGCAGTACTTC. The chain couples TRBV5-1 to TRBJ2-7, with 7 positions matching TRBD1. In germline, CDR1 is SGHRS, CDR2 YFSETQ. Germline trimming cut 0 bases from V and 6 bases from J; bases unmatched to any gene: 3. The CDR3 is 13 amino acids.

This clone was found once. CDR3: CASSYSIQGKSAAFF. The CDR3 nucleotides are TGTGCCAGCAGTTACTCGATACAGGGGAAATCGGCAGCTTTCTTT. The chain joins TRBV6-6 to TRBJ1-1; 7 bases are a match to TRBD1. This CDR3 is built from 15 residues. The V segment lost 0 bases and the J segment 10 bases; nucleotides outside the gene matches: 11. CDR1 and CDR2 from the germline V gene are MNHNY and SVGAGI (reference sequence).

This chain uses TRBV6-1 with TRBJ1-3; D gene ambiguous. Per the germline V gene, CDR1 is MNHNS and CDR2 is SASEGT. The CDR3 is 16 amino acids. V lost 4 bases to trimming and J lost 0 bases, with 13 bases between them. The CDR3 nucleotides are TGTGCCAGCAGTGTATCCCCGGGGATCTCTGGAAACACCATATATTTT. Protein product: CASSVSPGISGNTIYF.

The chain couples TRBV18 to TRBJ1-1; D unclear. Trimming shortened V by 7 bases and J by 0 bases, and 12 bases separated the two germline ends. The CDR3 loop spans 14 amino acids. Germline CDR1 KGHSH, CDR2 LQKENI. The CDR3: CASFSDFMNTEAFF. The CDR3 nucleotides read TGTGCCAGCTTTTCGGACTTTATGAACACTGAAGCTTTCTTT.

The CDR3 is CASSPLIAGWLTMTQFF. For the CDR3, the DNA is TGTGCCAGCAGCCCACTGATAGCGGGATGGCTTACAATGACGCAGTTCTTC. The rearrangement links TRBV11-2 to TRBJ2-1, with TRBD2 matching 8 bases. J gave up 12 bases and V 5 bases, and 21 bases lay outside the gene matches. Per germline, CDR1 SGHAT and CDR2 FQNNGV. The length of the CDR3 is 17 residues. Full variable domain (missing parts from reference TRBV11-2 and TRBJ2-1): EAGVAQSPRYKIIEKRQSVAFWCNPISGHATLYWYQQILGQGPKLLIQFQNNGVVDDSQLPKDRFSAERLKGVDSTLKIQPAKLEDSAVYLCASSPLIAGWLTMTQFFGPGTRLTVL.

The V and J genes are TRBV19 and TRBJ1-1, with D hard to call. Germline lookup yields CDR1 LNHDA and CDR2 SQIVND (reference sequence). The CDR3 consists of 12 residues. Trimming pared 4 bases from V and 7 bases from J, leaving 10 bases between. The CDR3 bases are TGTGCCAGTAGTACGGTAACAGATGAAGCTTTCTTT. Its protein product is CASSTVTDEAFF.

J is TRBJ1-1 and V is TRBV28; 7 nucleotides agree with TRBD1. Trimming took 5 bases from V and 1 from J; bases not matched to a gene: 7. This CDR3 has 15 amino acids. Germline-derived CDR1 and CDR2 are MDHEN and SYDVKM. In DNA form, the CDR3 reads TGTGCCAGCAGTCCCTTCAGGGGGAGGAACACTGAAGCTTTCTTT. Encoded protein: CASSPFRGRNTEAFF.

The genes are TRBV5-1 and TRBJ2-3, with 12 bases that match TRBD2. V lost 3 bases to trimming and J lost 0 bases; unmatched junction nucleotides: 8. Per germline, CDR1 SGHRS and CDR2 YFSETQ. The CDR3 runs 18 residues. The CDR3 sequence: CASSSATSGGASTDTQYF. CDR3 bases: TGCGCCAGCAGCTCGGCGACTAGCGGGGGAGCTAGCACAGATACGCAGTATTTT.

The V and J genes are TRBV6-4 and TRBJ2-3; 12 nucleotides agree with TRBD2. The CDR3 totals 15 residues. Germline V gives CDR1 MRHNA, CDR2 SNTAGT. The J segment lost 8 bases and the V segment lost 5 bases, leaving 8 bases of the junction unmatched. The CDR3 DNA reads TGTGCCAGCAGTTCACTAGCGGGGGGCGTTGGTACGCAGTATTTT. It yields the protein CASSSLAGGVGTQYF.

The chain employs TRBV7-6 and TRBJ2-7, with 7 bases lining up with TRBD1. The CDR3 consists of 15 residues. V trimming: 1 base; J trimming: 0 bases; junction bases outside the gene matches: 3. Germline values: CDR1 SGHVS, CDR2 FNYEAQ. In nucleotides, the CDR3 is TGTGCCAGCAGCTTAGGGACAGGTCTCTCCTACGAGCAGTACTTC. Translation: CASSLGTGLSYEQYF.

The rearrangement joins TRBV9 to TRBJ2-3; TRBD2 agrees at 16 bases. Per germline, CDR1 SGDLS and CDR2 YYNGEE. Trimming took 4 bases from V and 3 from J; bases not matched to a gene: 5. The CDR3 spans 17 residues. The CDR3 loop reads CASSLGLAGGPTDTQYF. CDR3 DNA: TGTGCCAGCAGCCTGGGACTAGCGGGGGGGCCTACAGATACGCAGTATTTT.

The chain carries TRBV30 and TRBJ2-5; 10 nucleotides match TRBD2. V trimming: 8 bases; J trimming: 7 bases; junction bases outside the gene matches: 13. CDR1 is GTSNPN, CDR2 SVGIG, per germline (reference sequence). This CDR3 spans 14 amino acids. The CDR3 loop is CALSQLAGEGTQYF. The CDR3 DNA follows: TGTGCCCTTAGCCAGCTAGCGGGAGAAGGGACCCAGTACTTC. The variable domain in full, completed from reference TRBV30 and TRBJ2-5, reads SQTIHQWPATLVQPVGSPLSLECTVEGTSNPNLYWYRQAAGRGLQLLFYSVGIGQISSEVPQNLSASRPQDRQFILSSKKLLLSDSGFYLCALSQLAGEGTQYFGPGTRLLVL.

The CDR3 nucleotides are TGTGCCAGCAAGGAGAGCGGAAGCTCCTACAATGAGCAGTTCTTC. Translation: CASKESGSSYNEQFF. The chain links TRBV6-5 to TRBJ2-1, with D tentatively TRBD2 (5 bases). The CDR3 is made up of 15 amino acids. The germline V gene encodes CDR1 MNHEY and CDR2 SVGAGI. V was clipped by 7 bases and J by 0 bases, with 13 bases between them.

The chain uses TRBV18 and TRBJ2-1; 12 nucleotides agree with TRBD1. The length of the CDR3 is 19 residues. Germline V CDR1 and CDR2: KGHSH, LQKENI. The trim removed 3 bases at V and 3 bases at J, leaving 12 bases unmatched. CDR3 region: CASSPLGTGGGLYYNEQFF. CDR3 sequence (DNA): TGTGCCAGCTCACCCCTCGGGACAGGGGGCGGTTTATACTACAATGAGCAGTTCTTC.

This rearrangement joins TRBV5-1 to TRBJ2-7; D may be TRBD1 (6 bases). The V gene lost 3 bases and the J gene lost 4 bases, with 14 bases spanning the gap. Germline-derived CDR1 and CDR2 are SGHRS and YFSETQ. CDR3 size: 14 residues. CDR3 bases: TGCGCCAGCAGCTCAGGGGCAGGAGGATACGAGCAGTACTTC. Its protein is CASSSGAGGYEQYF.

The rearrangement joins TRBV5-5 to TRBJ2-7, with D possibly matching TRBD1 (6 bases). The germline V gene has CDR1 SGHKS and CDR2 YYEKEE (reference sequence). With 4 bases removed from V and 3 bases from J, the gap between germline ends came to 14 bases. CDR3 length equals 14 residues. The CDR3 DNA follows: TGTGCCAGCAGCAGCGACAGGACTCACTACGAGCAGTACTTC. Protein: CASSSDRTHYEQYF.

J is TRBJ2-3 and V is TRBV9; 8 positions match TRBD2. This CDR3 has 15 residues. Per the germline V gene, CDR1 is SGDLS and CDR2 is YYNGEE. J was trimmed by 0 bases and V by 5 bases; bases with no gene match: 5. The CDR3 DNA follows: TGTGCCAGCAGGAGAGGACTAGCCAGCACAGATACGCAGTATTTT. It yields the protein CASRRGLASTDTQYF.

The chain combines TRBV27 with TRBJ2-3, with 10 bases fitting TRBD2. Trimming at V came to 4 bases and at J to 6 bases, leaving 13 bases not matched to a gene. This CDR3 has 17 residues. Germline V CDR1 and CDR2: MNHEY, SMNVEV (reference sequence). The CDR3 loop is CASSSPGLAGVGDTQYF. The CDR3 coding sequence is TGTGCCAGCAGTTCCCCGGGGCTAGCGGGAGTTGGGGATACGCAGTATTTT.

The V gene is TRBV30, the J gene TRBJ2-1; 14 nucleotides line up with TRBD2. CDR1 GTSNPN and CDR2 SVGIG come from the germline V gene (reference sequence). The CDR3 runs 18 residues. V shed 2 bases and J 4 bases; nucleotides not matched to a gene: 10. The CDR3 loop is CAWSRPRLAGGVYNEQFF. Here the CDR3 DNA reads TGTGCCTGGAGTCGCCCTCGACTAGCGGGAGGGGTGTACAATGAGCAGTTCTTC.

Here the CDR3 reads CASSSPDRGLQEQYF. Written as DNA, the CDR3 is TGTGCCAGCAGTTCGCCCGACAGGGGGCTTCAAGAGCAGTACTTC. The chain couples TRBV27 to TRBJ2-7; 10 positions match TRBD1. CDR3 length: 15 amino acids. Germline V gene lookup returns CDR1 MNHEY and CDR2 SMNVEV (reference sequence). With V trimmed by 4 bases and J by 7 bases, 10 bases remained unmatched.

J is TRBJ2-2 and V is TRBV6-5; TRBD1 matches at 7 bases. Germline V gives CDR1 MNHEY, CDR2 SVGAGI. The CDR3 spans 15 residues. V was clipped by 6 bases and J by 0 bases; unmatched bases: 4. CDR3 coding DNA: TGTGCCAGCAGCAGACAGGGACCGAACACCGGGGAGCTGTTTTTT. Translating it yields CASSRQGPNTGELFF.

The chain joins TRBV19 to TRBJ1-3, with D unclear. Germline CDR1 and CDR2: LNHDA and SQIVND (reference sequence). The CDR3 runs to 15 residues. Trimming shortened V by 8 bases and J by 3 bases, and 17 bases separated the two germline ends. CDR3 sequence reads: CASRLMGVFGNTIYF. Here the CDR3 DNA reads TGTGCCAGTCGACTCATGGGAGTCTTTGGAAACACCATATATTTT. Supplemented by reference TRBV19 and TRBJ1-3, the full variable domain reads DGGITQSPKYLFRKEGQNVTLSCEQNLNHDAMYWYRQDPGQGLRLIYYSQIVNDFQKGDIAEGYSVSREKKESFPLTVTSAQKNPTAFYLCASRLMGVFGNTIYFGEGSWLTVV.

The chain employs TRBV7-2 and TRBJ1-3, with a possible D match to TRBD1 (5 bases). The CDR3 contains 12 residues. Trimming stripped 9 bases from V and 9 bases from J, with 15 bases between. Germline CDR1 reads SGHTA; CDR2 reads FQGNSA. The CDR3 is CASGEGRFTIYF. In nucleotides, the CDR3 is TGTGCCAGTGGGGAGGGGAGGTTCACCATATATTTT.

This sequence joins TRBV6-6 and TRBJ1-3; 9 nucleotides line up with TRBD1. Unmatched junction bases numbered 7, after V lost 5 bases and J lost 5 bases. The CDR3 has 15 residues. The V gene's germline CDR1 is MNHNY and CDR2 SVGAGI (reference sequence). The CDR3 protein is CASSPPGQGRNTIYF. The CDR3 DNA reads TGTGCCAGCAGTCCCCCGGGACAGGGACGAAACACCATATATTTT.

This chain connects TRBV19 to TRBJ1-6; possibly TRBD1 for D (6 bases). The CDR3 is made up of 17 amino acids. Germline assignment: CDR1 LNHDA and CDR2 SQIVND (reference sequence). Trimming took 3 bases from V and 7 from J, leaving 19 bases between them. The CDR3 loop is CASSISRADSQNSPLHF. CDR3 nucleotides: TGTGCCAGTAGTATTTCACGTGCGGACAGTCAGAATTCACCCCTCCACTTT.